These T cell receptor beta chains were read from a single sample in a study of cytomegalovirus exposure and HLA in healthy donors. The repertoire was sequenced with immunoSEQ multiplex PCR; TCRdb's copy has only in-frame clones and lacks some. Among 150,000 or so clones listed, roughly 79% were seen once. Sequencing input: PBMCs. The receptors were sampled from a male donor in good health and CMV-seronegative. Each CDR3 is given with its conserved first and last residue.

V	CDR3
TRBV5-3	CARTVDRADQPQHF
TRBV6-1	CASSERRVSGGSYNEQFF
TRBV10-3	CAITGGGNEQFF
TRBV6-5	CASSRPRDRVSPLHF
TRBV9	CASSVGLTNEKLFF
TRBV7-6	CASKPSANYGYTF
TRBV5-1	CASSLSGLAGGADTQYF
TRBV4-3	CASSKGGVSTDTQYF
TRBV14	CASSPFLAGGWDEQFF
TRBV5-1	CASSLDSRGLEQYF
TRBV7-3	CASSLGAAGWETQYF
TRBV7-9	CASSLGWVAGGYNEQFF
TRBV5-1	CASSLGVSNTEAFF
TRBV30	CAWSSGTYNEQFF
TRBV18	CASSSLGGLPGANVLTF
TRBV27	CASSFRDSGYGYTF
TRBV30	CAWSVNSGQPQHF
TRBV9	CASSAAGGAAYEQYF
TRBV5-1	CASSLKQGATDTQYF
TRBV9	CASSGGTGGFGSPLHF
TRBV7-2	CASNPRAGYSYEQYF
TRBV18	CASSLLRDSTAVSTEAFF
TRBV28	CASGQGDYGYTF
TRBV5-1	CASSSGLAGGNQETQYF
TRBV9	CASSETSGGQSYNEQFF
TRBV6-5	CASSSRLAVRYEQYF
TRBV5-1	CASSYGLANTGELFF
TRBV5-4	CASSRGQDAYEQYF
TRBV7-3	CASSSGTSGTDEQFF
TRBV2	CASSDGVYEQYF
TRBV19	CASISGRAPGELFF
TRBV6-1	CASSFARGNYGYTF
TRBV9	CASSPHGVSLSTDTQYF
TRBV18	CASSPFGQGSYEQYF
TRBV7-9	CASSRPGGGGGELFF
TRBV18	CASSQPIGELFF
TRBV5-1	CASSLGQGVYEQYF
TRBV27	CASRGTGRTGELFF
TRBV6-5	CASSITRDTEAFF
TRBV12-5	CASGSSGGTGNTIYF
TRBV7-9	CASSFLSDTGELFF
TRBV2	CASSSGTGRQPQHF
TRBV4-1	CASSQELTGGPDTEAFF
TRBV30	CAWSVLRGPGTF
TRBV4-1	CASAPGGGRRGTEAFF
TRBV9	CASSVGLSYEQYF
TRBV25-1	CASSPSGSLTDTQYF
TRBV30	CAWSVGPKGGPEAFF
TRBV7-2	CASSPVRAGEQYF
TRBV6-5	CASSYPSGGAGDTQYF